This is a list of T cell receptor beta chains from one sample in a study of T cells in Graves' hyperthyroidism and ophthalmopathy. TCRdb called the multiplex PCR reads again in MiXCR, with one record for every CDR3 protein. This repertoire shows around 99,000 distinct CDR3 sequences, about 17% found once; its top ten account for around 44%. The specimen was blood. The receptors here all came from a woman between 45 and 60 years old with Graves' hyperthyroidism. Each CDR3 is given with its conserved first and last residue. The D gene is left open where the match is weak. Clone size is not always given. Where it is, it says once, few, many or a class for expanded clones.

j_call: TRBJ2-5; d_call: TRBD1; v_call: TRBV5-1; clone_size: -; cdr3_nt: TGCGCCAGCAGCCCCGACGGACAGGGGGGGACCCAGTACTTC; cdr3_aa: CASSPDGQGGTQYF
j_call: TRBJ1-4; d_call: -; v_call: TRBV4-1; clone_size: many; cdr3_nt: TGCGCCAGCAGCCAAGTCCACTTCCCTCACAGAGGACAGCATAATGAAAAACTGTTTTTT; cdr3_aa: CASSQVHFPHRGQHNEKLFF
j_call: TRBJ1-2; d_call: TRBD1; v_call: TRBV28; clone_size: many; cdr3_nt: TGTGCCAGCAGTCCCAATGGACAGGGAAACTATGGCTACACCTTC; cdr3_aa: CASSPNGQGNYGYTF
j_call: TRBJ2-7; d_call: -; v_call: TRBV2; clone_size: many; cdr3_nt: TGTGCCAGCTCCCTAGATCTACACGAGCAGTACTTC; cdr3_aa: CASSLDLHEQYF
j_call: TRBJ1-3; d_call: -; v_call: TRBV20-1; clone_size: many; cdr3_nt: TGCAGTGCTCCTGGGACCGCGGAAGTCTCTGGAAACACCATATATTTT; cdr3_aa: CSAPGTAEVSGNTIYF
j_call: TRBJ2-1; d_call: -; v_call: TRBV6-1; clone_size: many; cdr3_nt: TGTGCCAGCAATCAGGGGACGAATGAGCAGTTCTTC; cdr3_aa: CASNQGTNEQFF
j_call: TRBJ1-1; d_call: TRBD1; v_call: TRBV19; clone_size: many; cdr3_nt: TGTGCCAGTAGCAGGGACAGGGGGACTTTCTTT; cdr3_aa: CASSRDRGTFF
j_call: TRBJ2-1; d_call: TRBD1; v_call: TRBV2; clone_size: -; cdr3_nt: TGTGCCAGCAGCCCGGACAGGGGGACCTACAATGAGCAGTTCTTC; cdr3_aa: CASSPDRGTYNEQFF
j_call: TRBJ2-7; d_call: -; v_call: TRBV4-1; clone_size: -; cdr3_nt: TGCGCCAGCAGCCAAGGTGTACAGGCCCCCTACGAGCAGTACTTC; cdr3_aa: CASSQGVQAPYEQYF
j_call: TRBJ1-6; d_call: -; v_call: TRBV19; clone_size: few; cdr3_nt: TGTGCCAGTACCGTACAAGGGGGGCCGAATTCACCCCTCCACTTT; cdr3_aa: CASTVQGGPNSPLHF
j_call: TRBJ2-7; d_call: TRBD1; v_call: TRBV9; clone_size: many; cdr3_nt: TGTGCCAGCAGCGTAGAGGACAGGGGTAACTACGAGCAGTACTTC; cdr3_aa: CASSVEDRGNYEQYF
j_call: TRBJ2-1; d_call: TRBD2; v_call: TRBV24-1; clone_size: -; cdr3_nt: TGTGCCACCAGTGAATCTAGCGGTTCCTACAATGGGCAGTTCTTC; cdr3_aa: CATSESSGSYNGQFF
j_call: TRBJ2-3; d_call: -; v_call: TRBV6-1; clone_size: -; cdr3_nt: TGTGCCAGCAGTCGGGACCCAATAAGACCAAATACGCAGTATTTT; cdr3_aa: CASSRDPIRPNTQYF
j_call: TRBJ2-1; d_call: -; v_call: TRBV2; clone_size: many; cdr3_nt: TGTGCCAGCAGTGAACCCTCAGGTCTAAATGAGCAGTTCTTC; cdr3_aa: CASSEPSGLNEQFF
j_call: TRBJ2-2; d_call: TRBD1; v_call: TRBV27; clone_size: many; cdr3_nt: TGTGCCAGCAGCCGAGTTGGGACAGGCCTCACCGGGGAGCTGTTTTTT; cdr3_aa: CASSRVGTGLTGELFF
j_call: TRBJ2-1; d_call: -; v_call: TRBV15; clone_size: many; cdr3_nt: TGTGCCACCAGCAAGGACCTTAGATTCTCCTACAATGAGCAGTTCTTC; cdr3_aa: CATSKDLRFSYNEQFF
j_call: TRBJ2-3; d_call: TRBD2; v_call: TRBV28; clone_size: -; cdr3_nt: TGTGCCAGCAGTTCACGGACTAGCGGGAGTGTTACAGATACGCAGTATTTT; cdr3_aa: CASSSRTSGSVTDTQYF
j_call: TRBJ2-4; d_call: -; v_call: TRBV2; clone_size: many; cdr3_nt: TGTGCCAGCAGTGAAGCTGGGTGGATTGGCGGAAACATTCAGTACTTC; cdr3_aa: CASSEAGWIGGNIQYF
j_call: TRBJ2-7; d_call: TRBD2; v_call: TRBV27; clone_size: many; cdr3_nt: TGTGCCAGCAGTTTATCGACGGGAGGCCCCTACGAGCAGTACTTC; cdr3_aa: CASSLSTGGPYEQYF
j_call: TRBJ2-2; d_call: -; v_call: TRBV3-1; clone_size: many; cdr3_nt: TGTGCCAGCAGCTCAGTCAACACCGGGGAGCTGTTTTTT; cdr3_aa: CASSSVNTGELFF
j_call: TRBJ2-1; d_call: TRBD2; v_call: TRBV11-3; clone_size: many; cdr3_nt: TGTGCCAGCAGCTCTCCGACTAGCGGAGGCTACAATGAGCAGTTCTTC; cdr3_aa: CASSSPTSGGYNEQFF
j_call: TRBJ2-1; d_call: -; v_call: TRBV14; clone_size: many; cdr3_nt: TGTGCCAGCAGCAATTCGCGGAGTACCCCCTACAATGAGCAGTTCTTC; cdr3_aa: CASSNSRSTPYNEQFF
j_call: TRBJ2-5; d_call: TRBD1; v_call: TRBV28; clone_size: many; cdr3_nt: TGTGCCAGCACCCTAACAGGGGGCGCGGGAGAGACCCAGTACTTC; cdr3_aa: CASTLTGGAGETQYF
j_call: TRBJ2-6; d_call: -; v_call: TRBV20-1; clone_size: once; cdr3_nt: TGCAGTGCTGATTCCGGGACACTTCAGACCTCTGGGGCCGACGTCCTGACTTTC; cdr3_aa: CSADSGTLQTSGADVLTF
j_call: TRBJ2-7; d_call: -; v_call: TRBV28; clone_size: many; cdr3_nt: TGTGCCAGCAGTCCCCGCGGTGTTGTGGGCTCCTACGAGCAGTACTTC; cdr3_aa: CASSPRGVVGSYEQYF
j_call: TRBJ2-5; d_call: TRBD2; v_call: TRBV11-1; clone_size: once; cdr3_nt: TGTGCCAGCAGCTTAGGAAGCGGGAGCGGAAAGACCCAGTACTTC; cdr3_aa: CASSLGSGSGKTQYF
j_call: TRBJ2-5; d_call: -; v_call: TRBV12-5; clone_size: many; cdr3_nt: TGTGCTAGTGGTTTGCCCCCCGGGGTAAAAGAGACCCAGTACTTC; cdr3_aa: CASGLPPGVKETQYF
j_call: TRBJ1-5; d_call: -; v_call: TRBV28; clone_size: many; cdr3_nt: TGTGCCAGCAGGAGCGGGGATCAGCCCCAGCATTTT; cdr3_aa: CASRSGDQPQHF
j_call: TRBJ2-2; d_call: -; v_call: TRBV6-1; clone_size: many; cdr3_nt: TGTGCCAGCAGTGGAGTTCCCTCCGGGGAGCTGTTTTTT; cdr3_aa: CASSGVPSGELFF
j_call: TRBJ2-1; d_call: TRBD2; v_call: TRBV19; clone_size: many; cdr3_nt: TGTGCCAGTAGTATGAGGGGACTAGCGGGAGTCAATGAGCAGTTCTTC; cdr3_aa: CASSMRGLAGVNEQFF
j_call: TRBJ2-5; d_call: TRBD1; v_call: TRBV20-1; clone_size: -; cdr3_nt: TGCAGTGCCCCGGGACAGGGCAGGGAGACCCAGTACTTC; cdr3_aa: CSAPGQGRETQYF
j_call: TRBJ1-5; d_call: TRBD1; v_call: TRBV27; clone_size: many; cdr3_nt: TGTGCCAGCAGAAACGGACAGGGGGGTGGGCAGCCCCAGCATTTT; cdr3_aa: CASRNGQGGGQPQHF
j_call: TRBJ2-3; d_call: TRBD2; v_call: TRBV30; clone_size: many; cdr3_nt: TGTGCCTGGAGTGCCTATCTAGCGGGGAGCACAGATACGCAGTATTTT; cdr3_aa: CAWSAYLAGSTDTQYF
j_call: TRBJ2-2; d_call: TRBD1; v_call: TRBV28; clone_size: many; cdr3_nt: TGTGCCAGCCTGGGACAGGGGAGGACCGGGGAGCTGTTTTTT; cdr3_aa: CASLGQGRTGELFF
j_call: TRBJ1-3; d_call: -; v_call: TRBV29-1; clone_size: few; cdr3_nt: TGCAGCGTTGTATTGTCTTCTGGAAACACCACATATTTT; cdr3_aa: CSVVLSSGNTTYF
j_call: TRBJ1-6; d_call: TRBD1; v_call: TRBV14; clone_size: many; cdr3_nt: TGTGCCAGCAGCCACTACAGGGGCCAGGGTTCACCCCTCCACTTT; cdr3_aa: CASSHYRGQGSPLHF
j_call: TRBJ1-1; d_call: -; v_call: TRBV6-1; clone_size: many; cdr3_nt: TGTGCCAGCAGTGGTTCAGAGAACACTGAAGCTTTCTTT; cdr3_aa: CASSGSENTEAFF
j_call: TRBJ1-5; d_call: -; v_call: TRBV6-1; clone_size: many; cdr3_nt: TGTGCCAGCAGTGGTTGGGGAACTAGCAATCAGCCCCAGCATTTT; cdr3_aa: CASSGWGTSNQPQHF
j_call: TRBJ1-5; d_call: -; v_call: TRBV20-1; clone_size: many; cdr3_nt: TGCAGTGCTAGGAGCTTACGGGGGGCCGATCAGCCCCAGCATTTT; cdr3_aa: CSARSLRGADQPQHF
j_call: TRBJ2-1; d_call: TRBD2; v_call: TRBV19; clone_size: many; cdr3_nt: TGTGCCAGTAGTATCCAAACGCGACGTCTAGAGCGGGGAGAATCCTACAATGAGCAGTTCTTC; cdr3_aa: CASSIQTRRLERGESYNEQFF
j_call: TRBJ1-1; d_call: -; v_call: TRBV6-2/TRBV6-3; clone_size: many; cdr3_nt: TGTGCCAGCAGCCTCCGGACAGCCACTGGCCCCAACACTGAAGCTTTCTTT; cdr3_aa: CASSLRTATGPNTEAFF
j_call: TRBJ1-5; d_call: -; v_call: TRBV4-2; clone_size: many; cdr3_nt: TGTGCCAGCAGCCAACAGGGGACCAATCAGCCCCAGCATTTT; cdr3_aa: CASSQQGTNQPQHF
j_call: TRBJ1-2; d_call: TRBD1; v_call: TRBV28; clone_size: many; cdr3_nt: TGTGCCAGCAGTCATCCGGGACAGGGGGAGAATGGCTACACCTTC; cdr3_aa: CASSHPGQGENGYTF
j_call: TRBJ2-7; d_call: -; v_call: TRBV28; clone_size: many; cdr3_nt: TGTGCCAGCAGCAAGGGGGGCGGGTACGAGCAGTACTTC; cdr3_aa: CASSKGGGYEQYF
j_call: TRBJ1-4; d_call: -; v_call: TRBV30; clone_size: -; cdr3_nt: TGTGCCTCCCAAGGGGGAACTAATGAAAAACTGTTTTTT; cdr3_aa: CASQGGTNEKLFF
j_call: TRBJ2-2; d_call: TRBD2; v_call: TRBV27; clone_size: many; cdr3_nt: TGTGCCAGCGTGCAGAGGGCTAGCGGGAGCGCCGGGGAGCTGTTTTTT; cdr3_aa: CASVQRASGSAGELFF
j_call: TRBJ1-5; d_call: TRBD1; v_call: TRBV19; clone_size: many; cdr3_nt: TGTGCCAGTAGTCACACAGGGGCAGGCAATCAGCCCCAGCATTTT; cdr3_aa: CASSHTGAGNQPQHF
j_call: TRBJ1-1; d_call: -; v_call: TRBV29-1; clone_size: many; cdr3_nt: TGCAGCGTTGCGGGGGGCCTTGAAGCTTTCTTT; cdr3_aa: CSVAGGLEAFF
j_call: TRBJ1-2; d_call: -; v_call: TRBV7-9; clone_size: many; cdr3_nt: TGTGCCAGCAGCACTCTCCAGGGTTTCTATGGCTACACCTTC; cdr3_aa: CASSTLQGFYGYTF
j_call: TRBJ2-2; d_call: TRBD2; v_call: TRBV20-1; clone_size: once; cdr3_nt: TGCAGTACTAGAGATTCGGCTAGCGGAAACACCGGGGAGCTGTTTTTT; cdr3_aa: CSTRDSASGNTGELFF
j_call: TRBJ2-1; d_call: -; v_call: TRBV29-1; clone_size: many; cdr3_nt: TGCAGCGTCGAACCCCCAGCGATTTACAATGAGCAGTTCTTC; cdr3_aa: CSVEPPAIYNEQFF